This T cell receptor (beta chain) was sequenced during a study of PD-L1 blockade in urothelial cancer. Study information: Across blood samples, T cells had a median count of about 140,000.

Study-wide findings and caveats: At the 3-week point, tumor-associated blood clones expanded more in durable-benefit patients.

As for time point: peripheral blood 6 weeks after treatment start. The investigators introduced synthetic TCR analog templates into each PCR as spikes. Profiled with immunoSEQ multiplex PCR; TCRdb holds only in-frame clones, not every one. The sample holds around 100,000 clones; approximately 90% are singletons and the top ten take around 4%. This clone has just one count. Its cognate antigen is unknown. Looked up from germline, CDR1 is LNHDA and CDR2 is SQIVND (reference sequence). Trimming removed 3 bases from V and 0 bases from J; junction bases left unmatched: 7. This CDR3 has 17 amino acids. The gene calls are TRBV19 and TRBJ2-1; TRBD2 matches 8 bases. Sample: PBMCs, taken around atezolizumab (anti-PD-L1) treatment. The sequence was obtained from a man aged 55 to 70 with urothelial cancer. The CDR3 DNA is TGTGCCAGTAGTATCGGAGGTGCGGGGGGCTCCTACAATGAGCAGTTCTTC. Translating gives CASSIGGAGGSYNEQFF.